Each of the 19 T cell receptor beta chains below was sequenced from the same sample in a study of OX40 agonist ivuxolimab in advanced cancers. Produced via immunoSEQ multiplex PCR; TCRdb's table is partial and in-frame only. The profile shows 43,000 or so clones, over 60% of them singletons. The sequences come from CD4+ or CD8+ T cells sorted from blood, collected in a trial of the OX40 agonist ivuxolimab. The origin of the receptors is an adult with an advanced solid tumor such as melanoma, head and neck, liver or kidney cancer.

This chain links TRBV27 with TRBJ2-3; no clear D gene. CDR1 is MNHEY, CDR2 SMNVEV, per germline (reference sequence). V was clipped by 2 bases and J by 0 bases, with 0 bases between them. This CDR3 has 12 amino acids. In DNA, the CDR3 is TGTGCCAGCAGTTTAAGCACAGATACGCAGTATTTT. It translates to CASSLSTDTQYF.

V usage is TRBV7-2 and J usage is TRBJ2-2; D unclear. The CDR3 length is 15 residues. Germline loops: CDR1 SGHTA, CDR2 FQGNSA. Trimming cost V 4 bases and J 6 bases, with 15 bases left between them. CDR3 coding DNA: TGTGCCAGCAGCTCCTTAACTGTATTAGCCGGGGAGCTGTTTTTT. Translated, it gives CASSSLTVLAGELFF. Based on the CDR3 plus reference TRBV7-2 and TRBJ2-2, the full variable domain is GAGVSQSPSNKVTEKGKDVELRCDPISGHTALYWYRQSLGQGLEFLIYFQGNSAPDKSGLPSDRFSAERTGGSVSTLTIQRTQQEDSAVYLCASSSLTVLAGELFFGEGSRLTVL.

This clone was counted a single time. The V gene is TRBV5-1, the J gene TRBJ2-1; 7 bases line up with TRBD2. The CDR3 spans 14 residues. V trimming: 4 bases; J trimming: 7 bases; junction bases outside the gene matches: 8. Germline CDR1 SGHRS, CDR2 YFSETQ. In DNA form, the CDR3 reads TGCGCCAGCAGCAGCCTGGGGCGGGGGAATGAGCAGTTCTTC. Protein sequence: CASSSLGRGNEQFF.

The genes are TRBV29-1 and TRBJ1-2; D ambiguous. The CDR3 is made up of 11 amino acids. Per germline, CDR1 SQVTM and CDR2 ANQGSEA. The V and J ends lost 3 bases and 4 bases respectively, with 6 bases between them. CDR3 region: CSVDLVYGYTF. The CDR3 DNA sequence: TGCAGCGTTGACCTGGTCTATGGCTACACCTTC.

V gene TRBV5-1 combines with J gene TRBJ1-1; 7 nucleotides align to TRBD1. The junction had 13 bases not matched to a gene; V was cut back by 3 bases and J by 5 bases. The length of the CDR3 is 16 residues. The germline V gene has CDR1 SGHRS and CDR2 YFSETQ. CDR3 DNA: TGCGCCAGCAGCTCGCAACCGTCCGGGACAGAAACTGAAGCTTTCTTT. Protein: CASSSQPSGTETEAFF.

The chain carries TRBV20-1 and TRBJ1-2; no definite D call. The CDR3 is 10 residues long. The V end was cut by 6 bases, the J end by 14 bases, with 16 bases between. Per germline, CDR1 DFQATT and CDR2 SNEGSKA (reference sequence). This CDR3 reads CSALMGQETF. The CDR3 DNA sequence: TGCAGTGCCCTTATGGGCCAGGAGACCTTC.

This chain joins TRBV6-6 and TRBJ2-1, with D perhaps given as TRBD1 or TRBD2 (5 bases each). The V end was cut by 6 bases, the J end by 10 bases, with 19 bases between. Germline CDR1 is MNHNY and CDR2 is SVGAGI (reference sequence). CDR3 length: 14 amino acids. The CDR3 coding sequence is TGTGCCAGCAGCGACGGGACGCCCAAGGGGGAGCAGTTCTTC. It specifies CASSDGTPKGEQFF.

This clone showed up just a few times. The chain uses TRBV7-6 and TRBJ2-3; D gene unclear. V lost 1 base, J lost 0 bases, and 5 bases lay in between. The germline CDR1 and CDR2 sequences are SGHVS and FNYEAQ. The CDR3 is made up of 14 amino acids. CDR3 protein: CASSLGVSTDTQYF. CDR3 DNA sequence: TGTGCCAGCAGCTTAGGGGTTAGCACAGATACGCAGTATTTT.

The rearrangement uses TRBV27 and TRBJ1-2; possible D gene TRBD1, 5 bases. CDR3 size: 14 residues. The ends were cut back, 5 bases at V and 8 bases at J, with 18 bases in the middle. The V gene's germline CDR1 is MNHEY and CDR2 SMNVEV (reference sequence). This CDR3 is CASSQTELRGGYTF. The CDR3 region has the DNA TGTGCCAGCAGTCAGACCGAGCTGCGGGGGGGCTACACCTTC.

The V and J genes are TRBV10-3 and TRBJ2-3; 10 nucleotides align to TRBD2. Trimming cost V 4 bases and J 7 bases; bases outside gene matches: 8. From germline, CDR1 is ENHRY and CDR2 SYGVKD. This CDR3 contains 15 residues. The CDR3 region is CAISVGAGGRNTQYF. The CDR3 bases are TGTGCCATCAGTGTGGGAGCGGGAGGGCGAAATACGCAGTATTTT.

The chain employs TRBV15 and TRBJ2-5; D possibly corresponds to TRBD2 (6 bases). With 3 bases removed from V and 4 bases from J, the gap between germline ends came to 18 bases. Germline V lookup: CDR1 LNHNV, CDR2 YYDKDF (reference sequence). CDR3 length: 16 residues. The CDR3 DNA is TGTGCCACCAGCAGTTTCGGTTCAATGGGGGGAGAGACCCAGTACTTC. The encoded protein is CATSSFGSMGGETQYF.

This chain connects TRBV6-1 to TRBJ1-2, with 8 positions matching TRBD1. Trimming removed 6 bases from V and 5 bases from J; junction bases left unmatched: 5. From germline, CDR1 is MNHNS and CDR2 SASEGT. This CDR3 is 13 amino acids long. CDR3 sequence (DNA): TGTGCCAGCAGCTCCCAGGGGGCGTATGGCTACACCTTC. Its translation is CASSSQGAYGYTF.

The J gene is TRBJ1-1, the V gene TRBV18; D gene unclear. V lost 6 bases, J lost 0 bases, and 20 bases lay in between. The V gene's germline CDR1 is KGHSH and CDR2 LQKENI. The CDR3 is 17 residues long. This CDR3 reads CASSYQVPGPMNTEAFF. DNA of the CDR3: TGTGCCAGCTCCTACCAAGTTCCAGGCCCTATGAACACTGAAGCTTTCTTT.

This chain connects TRBV19 to TRBJ1-6, with 10 bases that match TRBD1. Germline values: CDR1 LNHDA, CDR2 SQIVND (reference sequence). CDR3 length equals 15 residues. Trimming removed 5 bases from V and 6 bases from J; junction bases left unmatched: 4. The CDR3 nucleotides read TGTGCCAGTAGTCCGGGACAGGGGAGTAATTCACCCCTCCACTTT. Translation gives CASSPGQGSNSPLHF.

CDR3 bases: TGTGCCAGCAGCCCCGGGGGCAATCAGCCCCAGCATTTT. Encoded protein: CASSPGGNQPQHF. The rearrangement uses TRBV7-2 and TRBJ1-5; D uncertain. The length of the CDR3 is 13 residues. Germline CDR1 is SGHTA and CDR2 is FQGNSA. V gave up 5 bases and J gave up 2 bases, with 7 bases separating them.

The chain is built from TRBV6-6 and TRBJ1-1, with 7 bases lining up with TRBD1. J lost 6 bases, V lost 7 bases, and 8 bases had no gene match. Germline CDR1 and CDR2: MNHNY and SVGAGI (reference sequence). The CDR3 consists of 13 residues. The CDR3 sequence is CASTYQGGPEAFF. The CDR3 region has the DNA TGTGCCAGCACCTACCAGGGGGGTCCTGAAGCTTTCTTT.

The sample holds a few counts of this clone. The chain couples TRBV6-5 to TRBJ2-7; 9 positions match TRBD2. Germline V lookup: CDR1 MNHEY, CDR2 SVGAGI. The trim removed 5 bases at V and 3 bases at J, leaving 5 bases unmatched. This CDR3 is 14 amino acids long. This CDR3 is CASSTSGYRYEQYF. CDR3 coding DNA: TGTGCCAGCAGTACTAGCGGGTATCGCTACGAGCAGTACTTC.

The J gene is TRBJ2-2, the V gene TRBV4-1, with 14 bases aligning to TRBD2. Germline assignment: CDR1 MGHRA and CDR2 YSYEKL. CDR3 length: 18 amino acids. Trimming cost V 0 bases and J 6 bases; bases outside gene matches: 6. CDR3 in amino acids: CASSQDWGTSGRSGELFF. The CDR3 DNA reads TGCGCCAGCAGCCAAGATTGGGGGACTAGCGGGAGATCCGGGGAGCTGTTTTTT.

J is TRBJ1-5 and V is TRBV18, with D tentatively TRBD1 (5 bases). The ends were cut back, 6 bases at V and 0 bases at J, with 9 bases in the middle. This CDR3 is 14 amino acids long. Germline V gene lookup returns CDR1 KGHSH and CDR2 LQKENI. For the CDR3, the DNA is TGTGCCAGCTCTCGGGGCGGTAGCAATCAGCCCCAGCATTTT. It translates to CASSRGGSNQPQHF.